What follows are 18 T cell receptor beta chains derived from one specimen sequenced in a study of T cells in Graves' hyperthyroidism and ophthalmopathy. TCR beta CDR3 regions were amplified from RNA transcripts. During a first-round RT-PCR of the TCR CDR3, the HTBI primer set was used. TCRdb reprocessed the multiplex PCR reads with MiXCR, giving one entry per CDR3 protein. This sample carries more than 650,000 distinct CDR3 sequences, 14% of them seen once, and the ten largest clones take 10%. Sequenced input: blood. The receptors shown here come from a woman aged 18-29 years with Graves' hyperthyroidism.

This clonotype was recorded at least ten times. The V and J genes are TRBV7-9 and TRBJ2-3, with 11 bases that match TRBD2. The trim removed 3 bases at V and 5 bases at J, leaving 7 bases unmatched. In germline, CDR1 is SEHNR, CDR2 FQNEAQ (reference sequence). CDR3 length equals 16 residues. CDR3 coding DNA: TGTGCCAGCAGCTTGCGCAAAGGGACTAGCGGAGATACGCAGTATTTT. This sequence encodes CASSLRKGTSGDTQYF.

The chain recombines TRBV13 with TRBJ2-3, with 7 bases that match TRBD2. V gave up 1 base and J gave up 4 bases; unmatched junction bases: 5. This CDR3 has 15 amino acids. Germline CDR1 PRHDT, CDR2 FYEKMQ (reference sequence). The CDR3 DNA is TGTGCCAGCAGCTTAGCCGTAGCGGGCGCAGATACGCAGTATTTT. It codes for CASSLAVAGADTQYF.

This clonotype was recorded at least ten times. At one boundary the junction diverges from the germline segment, which might be a read error. This rearrangement joins TRBV7-9 to TRBJ1-5; tentative D call: TRBD1 (5 bases). The CDR3 contains 15 residues. Germline V gene lookup returns CDR1 SEHNR and CDR2 FQNEAQ (reference sequence). This CDR3 is CASSLGATSLQPQHF. The CDR3 nucleotides read TGTGCCAGCAGTTTAGGGGCCACGTCCTTACAGCCCCAGCATTTT.

This chain joins TRBV19 and TRBJ1-6; 10 nucleotides agree with TRBD1. The CDR3 has 16 amino acids. Germline CDR1 and CDR2: LNHDA and SQIVND (reference sequence). Trimming removed 1 base from V and 9 bases from J; junction bases left unmatched: 6. CDR3 nucleotides: TGTGCCAGTAGTATAGTTCTGGGACAGGGGAGTTCACCCCTCCACTTT. It translates to CASSIVLGQGSSPLHF.

This clonotype was recorded many times. The chain combines TRBV29-1 with TRBJ2-3; 7 positions match TRBD1. Germline-derived CDR1 and CDR2 are SQVTM and ANQGSEA. The CDR3 extends over 14 amino acids. Losses at the gene ends were 3 bases for V and 2 bases for J; bases not matched to a gene: 5. DNA for the CDR3: TGCAGCGTTGATGGCAGGGGGTACACAGATACGCAGTATTTT. Residues: CSVDGRGYTDTQYF.

This chain links TRBV28 with TRBJ1-5; the match to TRBD1 covers 9 bases. The germline CDR1 and CDR2 sequences are MDHEN and SYDVKM. J gave up 11 bases and V 2 bases, and 10 bases lay outside the gene matches. The CDR3 runs 15 residues. CDR3 nucleotide sequence: TGTGCCAGCAGTTTAGGCGGGACAGGGTCGAGGGCCCAGCATTTT. It encodes CASSLGGTGSRAQHF.

Notes on this clonotype: Just one base apart from a much larger clone, this may be a read error. The V gene is TRBV20-1, the J gene TRBJ1-1; D gene ambiguous. In germline, CDR1 is DFQATT, CDR2 SNEGSKA (reference sequence). V lost 6 bases, J lost 4 bases, and 9 bases lay in between. This CDR3 has 11 residues. The CDR3: CSAPKGTEAFF. Written as DNA, the CDR3 is TGCAGTGCCCCGAAGGGCACTGAAGCTTTCTTT.

There are many counts of this clonotype. The chain recombines TRBV7-2 with TRBJ1-3; possibly TRBD1 for D (6 bases). The CDR3 runs to 14 residues. Per germline, CDR1 SGHTA and CDR2 FQGNSA. Trimming took off 8 bases at V and 0 bases at J, with 11 bases between the two ends. The CDR3 DNA sequence: TGTGCCAGCTCGCCGACAGGCTCTGGAAACACCATATATTTT. Translated, it gives CASSPTGSGNTIYF.

The chain recombines TRBV6-2 or TRBV6-3 with TRBJ2-3; no firm D call. Looked up from germline, CDR1 is MNHEY and CDR2 is SVGEGT. V was trimmed by 6 bases and J by 0 bases, leaving 13 bases between them. This CDR3 comprises 15 residues. Here the CDR3 reads CASSNLDGSTDTQYF. The CDR3 nucleotides are TGTGCCAGCAGCAACCTCGACGGAAGCACAGATACGCAGTATTTT.

V and J are TRBV5-1 and TRBJ2-2; TRBD1 aligns across 8 bases. With 0 bases clipped from V and 4 bases from J, the junction kept 5 bases outside the gene matches. CDR1 is SGHRS and CDR2 is YFSETQ in the germline V gene. The CDR3 consists of 16 residues. The CDR3 is CASSLEATGATGELFF. DNA for the CDR3: TGCGCCAGCAGCTTGGAGGCGACAGGGGCCACCGGGGAGCTGTTTTTT.

On this clonotype itself: Just one base apart from a much larger clone, this may be a read error. V and J are TRBV12-3 or TRBV12-4 and TRBJ2-7; the match to TRBD2 covers 9 bases. This CDR3 has 17 residues. The CDR3 DNA reads TGTGCCAGCAGCCCGGGACTAGCCCTCCTTAGCTCCTGCGAGCAGTACTTC. It translates to CASSPGLALLSSCEQYF.

The sample holds many counts of this clonotype. The gene calls are TRBV6-1 and TRBJ2-3; either TRBD1 or TRBD2 may supply D (5 bases each). Germline V gives CDR1 MNHNS, CDR2 SASEGT. The CDR3 loop spans 15 amino acids. V lost 6 bases to trimming and J lost 2 bases, with 15 bases between them. The CDR3 loop reads CASRTGPTTTDTQYF. CDR3 nucleotide sequence: TGTGCCAGCAGAACGGGACCGACAACCACAGATACGCAGTATTTT.

This clonotype was counted ten times or more. V gene TRBV6-1 combines with J gene TRBJ1-5; D unresolved. CDR1 and CDR2 from the germline V gene are MNHNS and SASEGT. The CDR3 is 16 residues long. The ends were cut back, 4 bases at V and 0 bases at J, with 13 bases in the middle. The CDR3 is CASSVRPGGSNQPQHF. The CDR3 DNA reads as TGTGCCAGCAGTGTACGGCCTGGTGGTAGCAATCAGCCCCAGCATTTT.

The rearrangement uses TRBV10-1 and TRBJ2-1; possibly TRBD2 for D (5 bases). The germline V gene encodes CDR1 WNHNN and CDR2 SYGVQD (reference sequence). The CDR3 is 15 residues long. Trimming stripped 3 bases from V and 8 bases from J, with 17 bases between. DNA for the CDR3: TGCGCCAGCAGTGAATCGAGGGCTGGGAAATATGAGCAGTTCTTC. It translates to CASSESRAGKYEQFF.

The table lists this clonotype with many counts. The chain links TRBV20-1 to TRBJ1-5; D uncertain. CDR3 length: 12 amino acids. Between the trimmed V and J ends, which lost 8 bases and 4 bases, there was a span of 12 bases. Germline V gene data show CDR1 as DFQATT and CDR2 as SNEGSKA (reference sequence). DNA of the CDR3: TGCAGTCCGGACCCCGAAAATCAGCCCCAGCATTTT. It is translated as CSPDPENQPQHF.

This clonotype was seen a few times. This chain links TRBV7-9 with TRBJ2-7; 11 positions match TRBD2. The CDR3 runs 15 residues. Germline CDR1 reads SEHNR; CDR2 reads FQNEAQ (reference sequence). V was pared by 5 bases and J by 6 bases, with 9 bases of the junction left unmatched. The CDR3 loop is CASSIIAGGPFEQYF. CDR3 nucleotide sequence: TGTGCCAGCAGCATTATAGCGGGAGGGCCCTTCGAGCAGTACTTC.

This clonotype was counted between two and nine times. The chain couples TRBV29-1 to TRBJ2-7; 7 bases line up with TRBD1. This CDR3 has 13 amino acids. Unmatched junction bases numbered 8, after V lost 6 bases and J lost 3 bases. Germline assignment: CDR1 SQVTM and CDR2 ANQGSEA. Written as DNA, the CDR3 is TGCAGCGTGCAACAGGGGAAGTTCTACGAGCAGTACTTC. It yields the protein CSVQQGKFYEQYF.

V is TRBV28 and J is TRBJ1-2, with D possibly TRBD1 on 6 matching bases. V was cut by 2 bases and J by 5 bases, with 18 bases left in between. This CDR3 has 16 amino acids. CDR1 is MDHEN and CDR2 is SYDVKM in the germline V gene. This chain's CDR3 is CASSLGAGQNLYGYTF. CDR3 sequence (DNA): TGTGCCAGCAGTTTAGGGGCTGGACAGAACCTTTATGGCTACACCTTC.